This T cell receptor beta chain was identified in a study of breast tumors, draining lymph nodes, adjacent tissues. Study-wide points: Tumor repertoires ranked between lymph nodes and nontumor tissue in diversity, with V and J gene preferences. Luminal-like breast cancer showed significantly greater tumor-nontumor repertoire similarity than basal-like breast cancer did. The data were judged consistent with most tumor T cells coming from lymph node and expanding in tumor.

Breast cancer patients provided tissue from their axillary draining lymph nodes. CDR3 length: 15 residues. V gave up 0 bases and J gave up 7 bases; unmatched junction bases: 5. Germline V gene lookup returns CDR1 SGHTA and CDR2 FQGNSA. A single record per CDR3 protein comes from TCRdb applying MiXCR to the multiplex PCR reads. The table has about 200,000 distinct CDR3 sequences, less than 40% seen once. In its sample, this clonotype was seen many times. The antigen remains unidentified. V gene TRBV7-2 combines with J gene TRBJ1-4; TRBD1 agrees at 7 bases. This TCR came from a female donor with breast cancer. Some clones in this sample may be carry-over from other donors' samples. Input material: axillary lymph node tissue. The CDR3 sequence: CASSLATGSGEKLFF. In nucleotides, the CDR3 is TGTGCCAGCAGCTTAGCGACAGGGTCAGGTGAAAAACTGTTTTTT.